These 29 T cell receptor beta chains share one sample of origin, sequenced in a study of T cell changes during pregnancy in multiple sclerosis. Profiling relied on immunoSEQ multiplex PCR, and the TCRdb table lists in-frame clones only, not all of them. The sample includes tens of thousands of clones, roughly 90% of them seen just once. The specimen comprised peripheral blood, sampled in the first trimester of pregnancy. All receptors come from a female donor with multiple sclerosis, enrolled in a pregnancy study.

This chain connects TRBV4-1 to TRBJ2-2; 7 positions agree with TRBD2. V was pared by 0 bases and J by 4 bases, with 2 bases of the junction left unmatched. Per the germline V gene, CDR1 is MGHRA and CDR2 is YSYEKL. The CDR3 has 15 amino acids. The CDR3 nucleotides are TGCGCCAGCAGCCAAGATCCTAGCGGCACCGGGGAGCTGTTTTTT. It translates to CASSQDPSGTGELFF.

The rearrangement joins TRBV30 to TRBJ2-3; maybe TRBD1 (5 bases). The CDR3 has 15 amino acids. Trimming removed 1 base at V and 0 bases at J, with 11 bases between. Germline values: CDR1 GTSNPN, CDR2 SVGIG (reference sequence). CDR3 in amino acids: CAWSEGSVSTDTQYF. CDR3 DNA sequence: TGTGCCTGGAGTGAGGGGTCCGTTAGCACAGATACGCAGTATTTT.

A single count supports this clone. V is TRBV10-3 and J is TRBJ1-2; D is ambiguous. Trimming shortened V by 8 bases and J by 2 bases, and 15 bases separated the two germline ends. CDR1 and CDR2 from the germline V gene are ENHRY and SYGVKD. This CDR3 has 14 residues. CDR3 in DNA: TGTGCCATCGCGCCAGTACAGATGAACTATGGCTACACCTTC. This sequence encodes CAIAPVQMNYGYTF.

V is TRBV5-1 and J is TRBJ2-5, with D possibly being TRBD2 (7 bases). V lost 3 bases, J lost 5 bases, and 17 bases lay in between. The CDR3 spans 15 residues. CDR1 SGHRS and CDR2 YFSETQ come from the germline V gene. CDR3 loop: CASSSRGGRGETQYF. DNA for the CDR3: TGCGCCAGCAGCTCCCGCGGGGGCCGTGGGGAGACCCAGTACTTC.

The chain is built from TRBV7-9 and TRBJ2-1; no definite D call. The CDR3 sequence is 13 residues long. V shed 1 base and J shed 10 bases, with 11 bases lying between them. Germline assignment: CDR1 SEHNR and CDR2 FQNEAQ (reference sequence). The CDR3 bases are TGTGCCAGCAGCTTAGGGTCCAGTGGCGAGCAGTTCTTC. Protein product: CASSLGSSGEQFF.

The V gene is TRBV18, the J gene TRBJ2-1; TRBD2 aligns across 12 bases. There are 19 residues in the CDR3. Trimming removed 5 bases from V and 0 bases from J; junction bases left unmatched: 11. Germline CDR1 is KGHSH and CDR2 is LQKENI. This CDR3 reads CASSFLAGGPISSYNEQFF. DNA for the CDR3: TGTGCCAGCTCATTTCTAGCGGGAGGGCCCATTAGCTCCTACAATGAGCAGTTCTTC.

The rearrangement joins TRBV7-9 to TRBJ1-2; 7 nucleotides match TRBD1. Germline V gene lookup returns CDR1 SEHNR and CDR2 FQNEAQ (reference sequence). J gave up 1 base and V 7 bases, and 6 bases lay outside the gene matches. The CDR3 runs to 14 residues. CDR3 DNA: TGTGCCAGCAATAGCGGACAGGTTAACTATGGCTACACCTTC. This encodes CASNSGQVNYGYTF.

The chain recombines TRBV30 with TRBJ2-3; 7 positions agree with TRBD2. The CDR3 covers 15 residues. Germline trimming cut 4 bases from V and 2 bases from J; bases unmatched to any gene: 9. Germline V lookup: CDR1 GTSNPN, CDR2 SVGIG (reference sequence). CDR3 sequence reads: CAWTSGTTNTDTQYF. For the CDR3, the DNA is TGTGCCTGGACCTCCGGGACTACAAACACAGATACGCAGTATTTT.

The chain uses TRBV29-1 and TRBJ2-1, with 9 nucleotides matching TRBD2. This CDR3 has 14 residues. Germline loops: CDR1 SQVTM, CDR2 ANQGSEA. V was clipped by 6 bases and J by 3 bases; unmatched bases: 6. As DNA, the CDR3 is TGCAGCGTGGGAAGCGGGGGGTTCTACAATGAGCAGTTCTTC. It codes for CSVGSGGFYNEQFF.

This sequence joins TRBV5-1 and TRBJ2-4; D call uncertain. The CDR3 spans 18 residues. V lost 4 bases to trimming and J lost 1 base, with 21 bases between them. Germline V gene sequence: CDR1 SGHRS, CDR2 YFSETQ. CDR3 nucleotides: TGCGCCAGCAGCATCCCCGTTATGGGCACGACGGCCAAAAACATTCAGTACTTC. It encodes CASSIPVMGTTAKNIQYF.

This chain uses TRBV4-3 with TRBJ2-1; D may be TRBD2 (5 bases). Per the germline V gene, CDR1 is LGHNA and CDR2 is YSLEER. V shed 2 bases and J shed 7 bases, with 9 bases lying between them. CDR3 length: 13 residues. CDR3 in DNA: TGCGCCAGCAGCCAAAATGCGGGTAATGAGCAGTTCTTC. Encoded protein: CASSQNAGNEQFF.

This clone was counted a few times. The V gene is TRBV6-4, the J gene TRBJ2-1, with no clear D. Germline V gene data show CDR1 as MRHNA and CDR2 as SNTAGT. The ends were cut back, 6 bases at V and 10 bases at J, with 25 bases in the middle. CDR3 size: 16 residues. CDR3 sequence: CASSDRGPYEVREQFF. Written as DNA, the CDR3 is TGTGCCAGCAGCGACCGAGGCCCGTACGAAGTTAGGGAGCAGTTCTTC.

This chain joins TRBV29-1 and TRBJ2-5, with D tentatively TRBD1 (6 bases). The germline V gene encodes CDR1 SQVTM and CDR2 ANQGSEA. This CDR3 has 12 amino acids. With 4 bases removed from V and 3 bases from J, the gap between germline ends came to 9 bases. CDR3 region: CSVVYREETQYF. Written as DNA, the CDR3 is TGCAGCGTTGTTTACAGGGAAGAGACCCAGTACTTC.

The rearrangement joins TRBV6-5 to TRBJ2-3; 12 bases fit TRBD2. Germline values: CDR1 MNHEY, CDR2 SVGAGI. CDR3 length equals 15 residues. V lost 6 bases, J lost 4 bases, and 5 bases stayed unmatched. The CDR3 DNA reads TGTGCCAGCAGACTACTAGCGGGAGGAGCAGATACGCAGTATTTT. It yields the protein CASRLLAGGADTQYF.

This clone is medium-sized (0.01 to 0.1%) within its sample. The sample holds other DNA sequences that translate to the same CDR3. The chain couples TRBV28 to TRBJ2-7, with a possible D match to TRBD2 (6 bases). V gave up 6 bases and J gave up 2 bases, with 11 bases separating them. Per germline, CDR1 MDHEN and CDR2 SYDVKM. The CDR3 runs 13 residues. CDR3 sequence: CASRGGGAYEQYF. CDR3 coding DNA: TGTGCCAGCAGGGGAGGAGGGGCCTACGAGCAGTACTTC.

This rearrangement joins TRBV7-3 to TRBJ2-5; TRBD1 aligns across 7 bases. J lost 5 bases, V lost 1 base, and 19 bases had no gene match. The CDR3 consists of 19 residues. CDR1 and CDR2 (germline): SGHTA, FQGTGA. The chain's CDR3 is CASSLMGNRGLGTVETQYF. The CDR3 DNA reads as TGTGCCAGCAGCTTAATGGGTAACAGGGGATTAGGAACGGTGGAGACCCAGTACTTC.

The rearrangement links TRBV9 to TRBJ1-2, with 8 bases matching TRBD1. The length of the CDR3 is 17 residues. With 6 bases clipped from V and 2 bases from J, the junction kept 15 bases outside the gene matches. The germline V gene has CDR1 SGDLS and CDR2 YYNGEE. CDR3 residues: CASTFGDRSYSNYGYTF. CDR3 nucleotides: TGTGCCAGCACCTTCGGGGACAGGTCCTACAGCAACTATGGCTACACCTTC.

The chain combines TRBV18 with TRBJ2-7, with 7 bases identical to TRBD2. In germline, CDR1 is KGHSH, CDR2 LQKENI. V was pared by 0 bases and J by 3 bases, with 2 bases of the junction left unmatched. The CDR3 has 14 residues. For the CDR3, the DNA is TGTGCCAGCTCACCACCAGCGGGAAGCTACGAGCAGTACTTC. It specifies CASSPPAGSYEQYF.

V gene TRBV10-3 combines with J gene TRBJ2-1; D possibly corresponds to TRBD2 (5 bases). Deletions cut 0 bases from V and 5 bases from J, with 8 bases between. The CDR3 sequence is 14 residues long. CDR1 is ENHRY, CDR2 SYGVKD, per germline. CDR3 sequence reads: CAISESNGDNEQFF. DNA of the CDR3: TGTGCCATCAGTGAGTCGAACGGGGACAATGAGCAGTTCTTC.

The chain recombines TRBV9 with TRBJ1-1; 9 nucleotides line up with TRBD1. CDR3 size: 15 residues. The germline V gene has CDR1 SGDLS and CDR2 YYNGEE. J gave up 1 base and V 3 bases, and 4 bases lay outside the gene matches. The CDR3 protein is CASSASDRGNTEAFF. The CDR3 bases are TGTGCCAGCAGCGCCTCGGACAGGGGGAACACTGAAGCTTTCTTT.

J is TRBJ2-3 and V is TRBV7-9; 9 bases are shared with TRBD2. There are 17 residues in the CDR3. After removal of 2 bases from V and 3 bases from J, the junction contained 9 bases not matched to a gene. Germline V CDR1 and CDR2: SEHNR, FQNEAQ (reference sequence). This CDR3 is CASSLKGSGRITDTQYF. The CDR3, as DNA: TGTGCCAGCAGCTTAAAAGGTAGCGGGAGAATTACAGATACGCAGTATTTT.

This chain links TRBV7-2 with TRBJ2-7; 10 bases line up with TRBD2. The CDR3 spans 15 residues. The germline V gene has CDR1 SGHTA and CDR2 FQGNSA. J was trimmed by 1 base and V by 2 bases; bases with no gene match: 2. The CDR3 region has the DNA TGTGCCAGCAGCTTATCTAGCGGGAGTTCCTACGAGCAGTACTTC. Translated: CASSLSSGSSYEQYF.

This chain uses TRBV6-1 with TRBJ2-2; D perhaps matches TRBD1 (6 bases). This CDR3 has 15 amino acids. V was clipped by 1 base and J by 1 base, with 7 bases between them. The germline V gene has CDR1 MNHNS and CDR2 SASEGT. CDR3 in DNA: TGTGCCAGCAGTGAAGGACAGGTGAACACCGGGGAGCTGTTTTTT. Translation gives CASSEGQVNTGELFF.

The rearrangement links TRBV30 to TRBJ2-1; possible D gene TRBD2, 5 bases. Trimming took off 4 bases at V and 1 base at J, with 17 bases between the two ends. From germline, CDR1 is GTSNPN and CDR2 SVGIG (reference sequence). The CDR3 runs to 16 residues. This CDR3 reads CAWTPLWEPSYNEQFF. In nucleotides, the CDR3 is TGTGCCTGGACCCCCTTGTGGGAGCCATCCTACAATGAGCAGTTCTTC.

The gene calls are TRBV2 and TRBJ1-2, with no clear D. The CDR3 sequence is 14 residues long. Germline CDR1 reads SNHLY; CDR2 reads FYNNEI. Deletions cut 5 bases from V and 4 bases from J, with 14 bases between. CDR3 in DNA: TGTGCCAGCAGTCAAAGGGTGGCGGGCTATGGCTACACCTTC. It codes for CASSQRVAGYGYTF.

V gene TRBV6-5 combines with J gene TRBJ1-2; D unresolved. Per the germline V gene, CDR1 is MNHEY and CDR2 is SVGAGI. The CDR3 contains 12 residues. V was shortened by 5 bases and J by 3 bases, with 7 bases between the two germline ends. DNA of the CDR3: TGTGCCAGCAGTAACGTAGACTATGGCTACACCTTC. Amino acid sequence: CASSNVDYGYTF.

V is TRBV27 and J is TRBJ2-1; tentatively, D is TRBD1 (6 bases). The CDR3 is made up of 15 amino acids. The V gene lost 2 bases and the J gene lost 1 base, with 9 bases spanning the gap. The germline gives CDR1 MNHEY, CDR2 SMNVEV (reference sequence). CDR3 loop: CASSLAGASYNEQFF. In nucleotides, the CDR3 is TGTGCCAGCAGTTTAGCAGGGGCTTCCTACAATGAGCAGTTCTTC.

This clone was seen only once. V is TRBV7-9 and J is TRBJ2-2; 7 nucleotides align to TRBD1. The CDR3 sequence is 17 residues long. The trim removed 3 bases at V and 4 bases at J, leaving 11 bases unmatched. Germline CDR1 reads SEHNR; CDR2 reads FQNEAQ (reference sequence). The CDR3 coding sequence is TGTGCCAGCAGCTTGGCCCTGGGACAGCCCGGCACCGGGGAGCTGTTTTTT. As protein: CASSLALGQPGTGELFF.

This chain uses TRBV28 with TRBJ2-1, with 7 bases lining up with TRBD2. The CDR3 extends over 14 amino acids. The V gene end was trimmed by 7 bases and the J gene end by 7 bases; junction bases not matched to a gene: 10. The germline CDR1 and CDR2 sequences are MDHEN and SYDVKM. CDR3 sequence (DNA): TGTGCCAGCAACGTGGCGGGAGAGGAAAATGAGCAGTTCTTC. Translated, it gives CASNVAGEENEQFF.